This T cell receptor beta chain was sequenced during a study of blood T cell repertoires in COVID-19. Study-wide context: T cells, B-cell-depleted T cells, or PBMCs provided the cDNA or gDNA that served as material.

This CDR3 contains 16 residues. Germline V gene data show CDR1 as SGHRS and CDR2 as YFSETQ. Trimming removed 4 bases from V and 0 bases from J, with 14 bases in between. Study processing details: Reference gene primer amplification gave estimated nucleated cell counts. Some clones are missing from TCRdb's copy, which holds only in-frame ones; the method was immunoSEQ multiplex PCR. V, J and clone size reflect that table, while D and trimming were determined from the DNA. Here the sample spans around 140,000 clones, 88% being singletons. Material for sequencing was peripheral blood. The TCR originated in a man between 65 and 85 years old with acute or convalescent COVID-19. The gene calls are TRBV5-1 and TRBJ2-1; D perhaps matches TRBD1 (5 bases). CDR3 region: CASSVQGPSSYNEQFF. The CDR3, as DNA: TGCGCCAGCAGCGTCCAGGGCCCTAGCTCCTACAATGAGCAGTTCTTC. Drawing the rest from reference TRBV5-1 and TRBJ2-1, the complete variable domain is KAGVTQTPRYLIKTRGQQVTLSCSPISGHRSVSWYQQTPGQGLQFLFEYFSETQRNKGNFPGRFSGRQFSNSRSEMNVSTLELGDSALYLCASSVQGPSSYNEQFFGPGTRLTVL.